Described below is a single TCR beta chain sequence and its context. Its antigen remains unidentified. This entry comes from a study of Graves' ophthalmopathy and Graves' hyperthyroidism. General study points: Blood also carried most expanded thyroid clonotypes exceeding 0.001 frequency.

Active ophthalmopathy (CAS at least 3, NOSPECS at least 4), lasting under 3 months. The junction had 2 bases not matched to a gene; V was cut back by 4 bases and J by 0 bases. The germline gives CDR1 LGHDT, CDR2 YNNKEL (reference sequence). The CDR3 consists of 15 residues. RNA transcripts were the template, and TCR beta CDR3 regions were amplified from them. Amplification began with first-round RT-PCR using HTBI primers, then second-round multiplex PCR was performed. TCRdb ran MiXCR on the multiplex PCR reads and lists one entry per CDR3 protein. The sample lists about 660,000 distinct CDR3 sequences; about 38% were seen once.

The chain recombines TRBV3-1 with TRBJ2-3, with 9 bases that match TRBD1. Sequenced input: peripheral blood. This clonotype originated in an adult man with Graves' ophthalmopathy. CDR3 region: CASSLGTGSTDTQYF. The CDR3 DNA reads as TGTGCCAGCAGCCTTGGGACAGGGAGCACAGATACGCAGTATTTT.